There are a few counts of the clone carrying this T cell receptor (beta chain). This entry belongs to a study of human T cells and chemical hapten exposure. The trim removed 5 bases at V and 6 bases at J, leaving 3 bases unmatched. The V gene's germline CDR1 is MNHEY and CDR2 SMNVEV (reference sequence). This CDR3 spans 12 amino acids. Time point indicated: patch test 1, 2 weeks after DPC sensitization. Treatment reported: therapeutic diphenylcyclopropenone sensitization with weekly scalp DPC. TCRdb redid the calling of the RACE reads with MiXCR, one entry per CDR3 protein. The data contain just under 350,000 distinct CDR3 sequences, 6% to 8.5% of them singletons.

The source was whole blood, collected in connection with sensitization to the hapten diphenylcyclopropenone (DPC). This chain uses TRBV27 with TRBJ1-2; the match to TRBD1 covers 7 bases. This receptor was identified in a woman in her late teens or twenties with alopecia areata. Some clones in this sample may be carry-over from other donors' samples. CDR3: CASSTGVDGYTF. The CDR3 nucleotides are TGTGCCAGCAGTACAGGGGTAGATGGCTACACCTTC.